A selection of T cell receptor beta chains follows, all from one sample in a study of vaccination effects on CD4 cells after COVID-19. TCRdb keeps only in-frame clones here, not all; method: immunoSEQ multiplex PCR. The table lists 35,000 to 40,000 clones, around 79% of them singletons. These receptors' antigens are unknown. Sequencing was performed on CD4+ T cells from PBMCs cultured without peptide, taken before COVID-19 vaccination. These receptors were collected from a human donor who received a COVID-19 vaccine. Each CDR3 is given with its conserved first and last residue. D genes are given only for firm matches. Clone size appears in some rows only: once, few, many, or a class for an expanded clone.

v_call,clone_size,d_call,j_call,cdr3_aa,cdr3_nt
TRBV27,-,TRBD2,TRBJ2-7,CASSWGSGRNEQYF,TGTGCCAGCAGTTGGGGTAGCGGGAGAAACGAGCAGTACTTC
TRBV5-4,-,-,TRBJ2-1,CASSLTRGYNEQFF,TGTGCCAGCAGCCTGACTAGAGGATACAATGAGCAGTTCTTC
TRBV29-1,-,-,TRBJ1-1,CSVVTVEAFF,TGCAGCGTTGTAACAGTTGAAGCTTTCTTT
TRBV3-1/TRBV3-2,-,TRBD1,TRBJ1-1,CASSRSTGGTEAFF,TGTGCCAGCAGCCGATCTACAGGGGGGACTGAAGCTTTCTTT
TRBV18,-,-,TRBJ1-2,CASSPLADEGGYTF,TGTGCCAGCTCACCACTCGCCGATGAGGGTGGCTACACCTTC
TRBV27,few,TRBD2,TRBJ2-5,CASSLRTSGGVETQYF,TGTGCCAGCAGTCTCCGGACTAGCGGGGGGGTGGAGACCCAGTACTTC
TRBV28,-,-,TRBJ2-7,CASKPGTWEQYF,TGTGCCAGCAAACCCGGGACGTGGGAGCAGTACTTC
TRBV28,-,-,TRBJ1-2,CASSFGGSQGYGYTF,TGTGCCAGCAGTTTCGGTGGCAGCCAAGGCTATGGCTACACCTTC
TRBV18,-,-,TRBJ1-2,CASSSRGGHGYTF,TGTGCCAGCTCTTCCCGTGGGGGCCATGGCTACACCTTC
TRBV14,-,-,TRBJ2-1,CASSNRVEQFF,TGTGCCAGCAGCAACAGGGTTGAGCAGTTCTTC
TRBV6-5,-,-,TRBJ2-3,CASSRPTLGTQYF,TGTGCCAGCAGCCGTCCAACCCTAGGTACGCAGTATTTT
TRBV4-1,-,TRBD2,TRBJ2-1,CASTVSGNYNEQFF,TGCGCCAGCACCGTCAGCGGGAACTACAATGAGCAGTTCTTC
TRBV7-2,-,-,TRBJ1-3,CASSLNGGAGTGNTIYF,TGTGCCAGCAGCTTAAACGGGGGCGCGGGGACTGGAAACACCATATATTTT
TRBV20-1,once,-,TRBJ1-1,CSARVGTEAFF,TGCAGTGCTAGAGTAGGTACTGAAGCTTTCTTT
TRBV5-1,-,-,TRBJ1-1,CASSLYRSMNTEAFF,TGCGCCAGCAGCTTGTATCGGAGTATGAACACTGAAGCTTTCTTT
TRBV14,once,-,TRBJ1-5,CASSQSPNQPQHF,TGTGCCAGCAGCCAATCCCCGAATCAGCCCCAGCATTTT
TRBV6-5,-,-,TRBJ1-1,CASSYLQGNTEAFF,TGTGCCAGCAGTTACTTGCAGGGTAACACTGAAGCTTTCTTT
TRBV16,-,-,TRBJ2-5,CASSQSRTAQETQYF,TGTGCCAGCAGCCAATCGAGGACAGCCCAAGAGACCCAGTACTTC
TRBV10-3,-,-,TRBJ2-1,CAISDAGSYNEQFF,TGTGCCATCAGTGACGCAGGGTCCTACAATGAGCAGTTCTTC
TRBV28,-,-,TRBJ1-2,CASSWRGYGYTF,TGTGCCAGCAGTTGGAGGGGCTATGGCTACACCTTC
TRBV4-2,-,-,TRBJ2-3,CASSQAPTGNTDTQYF,TGTGCCAGCAGCCAAGCCCCGACTGGGAACACAGATACGCAGTATTTT
TRBV5-1,-,-,TRBJ1-1,CASSRGQGDTEAFF,TGCGCCAGCAGCAGGGGACAAGGGGACACTGAAGCTTTCTTT
TRBV6-6,-,-,TRBJ1-1,CASRAVNTEAFF,TGTGCCAGCAGGGCAGTGAACACTGAAGCTTTCTTT
TRBV30,-,-,TRBJ1-1,CAWSVGYTEAFF,TGTGCCTGGAGTGTGGGGTACACTGAAGCTTTCTTT
TRBV5-1,-,TRBD2,TRBJ2-5,CASSYRLAGGPGETQYF,TGCGCCAGCAGCTATCGGCTAGCGGGAGGGCCGGGAGAGACCCAGTACTTC
TRBV5-1,once,TRBD2,TRBJ2-1,CASSLEGLGGVNEQFF,TGCGCCAGCAGCTTGGAAGGTTTGGGGGGGGTCAATGAGCAGTTCTTC
TRBV6-5,-,-,TRBJ1-6,CAGGGSYNSPLHF,TGTGCCGGGGGGGGCTCCTATAATTCACCCCTCCACTTT
TRBV10-3,-,-,TRBJ1-1,CAISVEQGTEAFF,TGTGCCATCAGTGTGGAGCAGGGCACTGAAGCTTTCTTT
TRBV19,-,TRBD2,TRBJ2-2,CASKTGLAAKAGELFF,TGTGCCAGCAAGACCGGACTAGCGGCAAAGGCCGGGGAGCTGTTTTTT
TRBV14,-,TRBD1,TRBJ1-6,CASSQVRAGGSPLHF,TGTGCCAGCAGCCAAGTCCGAGCAGGGGGATCACCCCTCCACTTT
TRBV3-1/TRBV3-2,-,-,TRBJ1-2,CASSPLYGEANYGYTF,TGTGCCAGCAGCCCCCTGTATGGGGAAGCTAACTATGGCTACACCTTC
TRBV28,once,-,TRBJ2-1,CASSLDATEDYNEQFF,TGTGCCAGCAGTTTAGACGCGACAGAGGACTACAATGAGCAGTTCTTC
TRBV7-9,-,-,TRBJ1-1,CASSSFTAEAFF,TGTGCCAGCAGCTCTTTTACGGCCGAAGCTTTCTTT
TRBV4-3,once,TRBD2,TRBJ2-1,CASSQELAGGPYNEQFF,TGCGCCAGCAGCCAAGAGTTAGCGGGGGGTCCGTACAATGAGCAGTTCTTC
TRBV5-1,-,-,TRBJ1-1,CASRAASMNTEAFF,TGCGCCAGCAGGGCGGCTTCTATGAACACTGAAGCTTTCTTT
TRBV25-1,few,-,TRBJ1-6,CASSEGGGRAPLHF,TGTGCCAGCAGTGAAGGGGGGGGACGCGCACCCCTCCACTTT
TRBV30,-,TRBD1,TRBJ1-1,CAWTGGNTEAFF,TGTGCCTGGACAGGGGGAAACACTGAAGCTTTCTTT
TRBV28,-,TRBD1,TRBJ1-1,CASSLGGQLNTEAFF,TGTGCCAGCAGTTTGGGGGGACAGCTTAACACTGAAGCTTTCTTT
TRBV5-4,-,TRBD1,TRBJ1-2,CASSLVARGPHGYTF,TGTGCCAGCAGCTTGGTAGCCAGGGGGCCCCATGGCTACACCTTC
TRBV19,-,-,TRBJ1-5,CASSIGGIDQPQHF,TGTGCCAGTAGTATAGGGGGTATAGATCAGCCCCAGCATTTT
TRBV5-4,-,TRBD1,TRBJ1-2,CASSSATGGSYGYTF,TGTGCCAGCAGCTCAGCGACAGGGGGTTCTTATGGCTACACCTTC
TRBV5-4,-,-,TRBJ2-7,CASSSFGTFSYEQYF,TGTGCCAGCAGCTCCTTCGGGACGTTCTCCTACGAGCAGTACTTC
TRBV30,-,TRBD1,TRBJ2-7,CAWGRGTYEQYF,TGTGCCTGGGGCAGGGGGACCTACGAGCAGTACTTC
TRBV4-3,-,TRBD2,TRBJ2-1,CASSQLAGGRNEQFF,TGCGCCAGCAGCCAGTTAGCGGGGGGCCGCAATGAGCAGTTCTTC
TRBV7-2,-,TRBD1,TRBJ2-2,CASSPSGTGNTGELFF,TGTGCCAGCAGCCCCTCCGGGACAGGGAACACCGGGGAGCTGTTTTTT
TRBV28,-,-,TRBJ2-7,CASTPSWSYEQYF,TGTGCCAGCACCCCCTCGTGGAGCTACGAGCAGTACTTC
TRBV19,once,-,TRBJ2-3,CASSSGGARGGTDTQYF,TGTGCCAGTAGCTCTGGCGGGGCCAGAGGGGGAACGGATACGCAGTATTTT
TRBV5-1,-,-,TRBJ2-1,CASSLSQGLYNEQFF,TGCGCCAGCAGCTTGTCCCAGGGGCTATACAATGAGCAGTTCTTC
TRBV25-1,few,TRBD1,TRBJ2-3,CASSYLDRGADTQYF,TGTGCCAGCAGTTACTTGGACAGGGGTGCAGATACGCAGTATTTT
TRBV5-8,-,TRBD1,TRBJ1-6,CASSPWGTGTGKSPLHF,TGTGCCAGCAGCCCCTGGGGAACCGGGACAGGGAAATCACCCCTCCACTTT
TRBV29-1,-,-,TRBJ1-2,CSVEGLKHGYTF,TGCAGCGTTGAGGGACTCAAGCACGGCTACACCTTC
TRBV5-1,few,-,TRBJ2-3,CASSLDGSDTQYF,TGCGCCAGCAGCTTGGACGGTTCCGATACGCAGTATTTT
TRBV15,-,TRBD2,TRBJ2-5,CATSGRGGSETQYF,TGTGCCACCAGCGGGAGAGGCGGGAGTGAGACCCAGTACTTC
TRBV7-2,-,-,TRBJ1-2,CASSLVGDGYTF,TGTGCCAGCAGCTTAGTAGGGGATGGCTACACCTTC
TRBV5-4,-,-,TRBJ2-2,CASSRERGTGELFF,TGTGCCAGCAGCCGGGAGAGGGGCACCGGGGAGCTGTTTTTT
TRBV25-1,-,-,TRBJ1-4,CASSEYTGPGEKLFF,TGTGCCAGCAGTGAATATACAGGGCCCGGTGAAAAACTGTTTTTT
TRBV2,few,TRBD1,TRBJ2-6,CASSGGTGRSGANVLTF,TGTGCCAGCAGTGGGGGGACAGGCCGCTCTGGGGCCAACGTCCTGACTTTC
TRBV25-1,-,TRBD2,TRBJ2-1,CASSGQRSSPGGEQFF,TGTGCCAGCAGTGGGCAGAGATCATCTCCGGGAGGTGAGCAGTTCTTC
TRBV6-6,-,-,TRBJ2-2,CASSYSIEVTGELFF,TGTGCCAGCAGTTACTCGATCGAGGTTACCGGGGAGCTGTTTTTT